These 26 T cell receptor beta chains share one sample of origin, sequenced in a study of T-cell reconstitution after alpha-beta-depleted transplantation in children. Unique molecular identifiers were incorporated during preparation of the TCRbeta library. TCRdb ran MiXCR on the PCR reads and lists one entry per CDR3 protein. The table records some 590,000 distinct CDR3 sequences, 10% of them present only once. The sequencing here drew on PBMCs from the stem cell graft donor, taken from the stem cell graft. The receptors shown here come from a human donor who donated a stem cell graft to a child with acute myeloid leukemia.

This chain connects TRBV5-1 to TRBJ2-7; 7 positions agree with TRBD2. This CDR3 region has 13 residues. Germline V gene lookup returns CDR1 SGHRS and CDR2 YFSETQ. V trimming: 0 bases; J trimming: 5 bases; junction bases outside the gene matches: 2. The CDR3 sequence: CASSLGLADEQYF. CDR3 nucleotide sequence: TGCGCCAGCAGCTTGGGTCTAGCGGACGAGCAGTACTTC.

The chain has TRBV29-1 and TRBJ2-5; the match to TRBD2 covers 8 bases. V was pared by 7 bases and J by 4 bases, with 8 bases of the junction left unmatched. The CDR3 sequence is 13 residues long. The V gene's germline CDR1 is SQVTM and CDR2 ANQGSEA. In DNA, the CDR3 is TGCAGCGGCCGCTTCGGGAGGGGAGAGACCCAGTACTTC. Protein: CSGRFGRGETQYF. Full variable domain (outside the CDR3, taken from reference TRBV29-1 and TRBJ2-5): SAVISQKPSRDICQRGTSLTIQCQVDSQVTMMFWYRQQPGQSLTLIATANQGSEATYESGFVIDKFPISRPNLTFSTLTVSNMSPEDSSIYLCSGRFGRGETQYFGPGTRLLVL.

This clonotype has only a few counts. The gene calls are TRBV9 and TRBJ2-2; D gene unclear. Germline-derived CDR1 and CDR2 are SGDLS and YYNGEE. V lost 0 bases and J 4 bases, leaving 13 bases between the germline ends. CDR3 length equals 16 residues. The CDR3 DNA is TGTGCCAGCAGCGTAGGACATAGTGGTGTCACCGGGGAGCTGTTTTTT. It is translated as CASSVGHSGVTGELFF.

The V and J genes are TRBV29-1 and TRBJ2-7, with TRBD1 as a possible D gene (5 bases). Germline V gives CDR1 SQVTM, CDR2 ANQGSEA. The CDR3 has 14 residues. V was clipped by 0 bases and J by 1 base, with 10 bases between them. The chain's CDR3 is CSVEEGPGSYEQYF. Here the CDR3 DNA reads TGCAGCGTTGAAGAGGGGCCGGGTTCCTACGAGCAGTACTTC.

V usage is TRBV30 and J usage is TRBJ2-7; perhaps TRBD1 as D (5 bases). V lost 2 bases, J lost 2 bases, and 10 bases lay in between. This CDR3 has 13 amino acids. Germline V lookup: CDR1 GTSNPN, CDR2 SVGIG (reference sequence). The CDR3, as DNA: TGTGCCTGGAGTCCCAGGGAACCCTACGAGCAGTACTTC. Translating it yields CAWSPREPYEQYF.

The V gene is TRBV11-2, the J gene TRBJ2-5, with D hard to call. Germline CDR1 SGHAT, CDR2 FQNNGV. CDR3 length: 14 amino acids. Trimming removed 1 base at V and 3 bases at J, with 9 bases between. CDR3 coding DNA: TGTGCCAGCAGCTTAGTAGTCAGCAAAGAGACCCAGTACTTC. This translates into CASSLVVSKETQYF.

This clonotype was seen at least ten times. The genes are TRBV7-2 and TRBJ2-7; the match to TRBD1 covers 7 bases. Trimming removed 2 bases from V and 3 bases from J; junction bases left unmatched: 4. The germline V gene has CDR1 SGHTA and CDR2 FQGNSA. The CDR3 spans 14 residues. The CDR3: CASSLRQGIYEQYF. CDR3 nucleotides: TGTGCCAGCAGCTTAAGACAGGGAATCTACGAGCAGTACTTC.

The CDR3 protein is CASSTRGQSYEQYF. The CDR3, as DNA: TGTGCCAGCAGTACCCGAGGACAGTCCTACGAGCAGTACTTC. V and J are TRBV25-1 and TRBJ2-7, with D tentatively TRBD1 (6 bases). The germline V gene has CDR1 MGHDK and CDR2 SYGVNS. V was clipped by 5 bases and J by 1 base, with 12 bases between them. The length of the CDR3 is 14 residues.

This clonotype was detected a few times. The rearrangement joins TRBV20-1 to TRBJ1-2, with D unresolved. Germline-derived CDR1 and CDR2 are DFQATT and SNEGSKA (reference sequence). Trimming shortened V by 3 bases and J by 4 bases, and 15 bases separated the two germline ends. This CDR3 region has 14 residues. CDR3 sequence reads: CSARRQVTPYGYTF. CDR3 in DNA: TGCAGTGCTAGGAGGCAGGTTACCCCCTATGGCTACACCTTC.

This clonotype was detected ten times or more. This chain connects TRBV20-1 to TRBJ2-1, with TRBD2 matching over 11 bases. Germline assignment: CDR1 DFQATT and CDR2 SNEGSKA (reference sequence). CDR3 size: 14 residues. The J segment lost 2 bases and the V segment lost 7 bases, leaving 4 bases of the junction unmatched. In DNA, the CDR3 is TGCAGTGGCGAGGGACTAGCGGCCTACAATGAGCAGTTCTTC. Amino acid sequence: CSGEGLAAYNEQFF.

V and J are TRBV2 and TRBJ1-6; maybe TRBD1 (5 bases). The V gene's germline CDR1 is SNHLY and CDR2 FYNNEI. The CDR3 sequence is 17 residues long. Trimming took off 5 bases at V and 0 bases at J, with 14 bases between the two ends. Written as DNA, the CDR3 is TGTGCCAGCAGTCCCGGGGGATTGAGCTCCTATAATTCACCCCTCCACTTT. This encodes CASSPGGLSSYNSPLHF.

Here the CDR3 reads CASTTARTDTQYF. In nucleotides, the CDR3 is TGTGCCAGCACTACTGCCCGCACAGATACGCAGTATTTT. V gene TRBV7-9 combines with J gene TRBJ2-3; D is unclear. CDR1 is SEHNR and CDR2 is FQNEAQ in the germline V gene (reference sequence). V gave up 7 bases and J gave up 1 base, with 9 bases separating them. CDR3 size: 13 residues.

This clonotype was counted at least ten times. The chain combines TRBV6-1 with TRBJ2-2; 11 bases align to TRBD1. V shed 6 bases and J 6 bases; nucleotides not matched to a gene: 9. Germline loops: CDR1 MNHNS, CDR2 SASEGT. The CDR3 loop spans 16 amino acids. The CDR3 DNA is TGTGCCAGCAGGGACCATCGGGACAGGGGGGCCGGGGAGCTGTTTTTT. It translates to CASRDHRDRGAGELFF.

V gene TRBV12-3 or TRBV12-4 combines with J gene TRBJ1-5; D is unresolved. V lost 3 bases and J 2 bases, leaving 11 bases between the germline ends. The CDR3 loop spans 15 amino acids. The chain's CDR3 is CASSLMRHGNQPQHF. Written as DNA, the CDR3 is TGTGCCAGCAGTTTGATGCGCCACGGCAATCAGCCCCAGCATTTT.

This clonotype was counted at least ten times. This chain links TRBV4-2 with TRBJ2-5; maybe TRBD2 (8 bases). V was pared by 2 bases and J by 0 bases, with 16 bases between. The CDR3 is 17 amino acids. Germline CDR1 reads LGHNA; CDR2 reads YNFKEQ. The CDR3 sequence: CASSQTGGTANQETQYF. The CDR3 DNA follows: TGTGCCAGCAGCCAAACGGGAGGGACAGCCAACCAAGAGACCCAGTACTTC.

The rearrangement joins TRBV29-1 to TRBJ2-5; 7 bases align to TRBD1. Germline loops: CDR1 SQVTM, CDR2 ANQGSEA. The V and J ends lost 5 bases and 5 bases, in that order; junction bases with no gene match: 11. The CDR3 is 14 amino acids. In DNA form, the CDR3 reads TGCAGCGTTCCCGGGACAGCCAGTGGGGAGACCCAGTACTTC. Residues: CSVPGTASGETQYF.

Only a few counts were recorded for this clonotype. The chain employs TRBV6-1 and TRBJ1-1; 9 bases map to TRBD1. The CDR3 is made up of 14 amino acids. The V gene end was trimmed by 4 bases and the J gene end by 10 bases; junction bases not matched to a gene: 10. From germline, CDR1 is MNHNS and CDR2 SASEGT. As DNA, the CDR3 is TGTGCCAGCAGTGCAAACACAGGACAGGGGCCAGCTTTCTTT. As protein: CASSANTGQGPAFF.

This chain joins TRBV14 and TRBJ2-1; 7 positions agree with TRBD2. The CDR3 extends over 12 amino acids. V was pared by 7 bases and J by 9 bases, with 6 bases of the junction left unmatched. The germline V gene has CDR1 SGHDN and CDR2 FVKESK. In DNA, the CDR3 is TGTGCCAGCAACCGACTAGCCGGTGAGCAGTTCTTC. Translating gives CASNRLAGEQFF.

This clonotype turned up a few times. CDR3 DNA: TGTGCCAGCAGTTACTCCGGACTAGCGGTCACAGATACGCAGTATTTT. It is translated as CASSYSGLAVTDTQYF. The V gene is TRBV6-5, the J gene TRBJ2-3; 10 positions agree with TRBD2. Germline loops: CDR1 MNHEY, CDR2 SVGAGI. This CDR3 spans 16 amino acids. V was pared by 0 bases and J by 2 bases, with 2 bases of the junction left unmatched.

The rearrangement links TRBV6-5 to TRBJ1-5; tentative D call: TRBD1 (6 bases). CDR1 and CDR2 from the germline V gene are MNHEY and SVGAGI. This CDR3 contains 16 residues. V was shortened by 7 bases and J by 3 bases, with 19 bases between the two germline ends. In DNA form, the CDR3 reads TGTGCCAGCAATCCGGACAGCCATCCATTCAATCAGCCCCAGCATTTT. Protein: CASNPDSHPFNQPQHF.

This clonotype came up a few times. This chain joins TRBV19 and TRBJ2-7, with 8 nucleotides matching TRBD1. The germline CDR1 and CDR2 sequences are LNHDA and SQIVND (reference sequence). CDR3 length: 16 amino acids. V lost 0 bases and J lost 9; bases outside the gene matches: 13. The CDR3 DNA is TGTGCCAGTAGTATAGATTCGACAGGGGATACCCACGTGCAGTACTTC. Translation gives CASSIDSTGDTHVQYF. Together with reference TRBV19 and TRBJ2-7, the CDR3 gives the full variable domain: DGGITQSPKYLFRKEGQNVTLSCEQNLNHDAMYWYRQDPGQGLRLIYYSQIVNDFQKGDIAEGYSVSREKKESFPLTVTSAQKNPTAFYLCASSIDSTGDTHVQYFGPGTRLTVT.

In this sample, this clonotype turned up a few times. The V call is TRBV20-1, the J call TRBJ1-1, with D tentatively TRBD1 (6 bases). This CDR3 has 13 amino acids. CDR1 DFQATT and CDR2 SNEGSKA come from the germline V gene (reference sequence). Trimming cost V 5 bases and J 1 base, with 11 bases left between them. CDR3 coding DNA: TGCAGTGCTCCGACACAGGGGAACACTGAAGCTTTCTTT. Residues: CSAPTQGNTEAFF.

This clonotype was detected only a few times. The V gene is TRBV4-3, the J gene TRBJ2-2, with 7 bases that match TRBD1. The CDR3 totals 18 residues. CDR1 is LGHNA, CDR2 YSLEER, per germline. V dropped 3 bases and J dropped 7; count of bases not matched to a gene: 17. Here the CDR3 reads CASSQGFETGWYNGELFF. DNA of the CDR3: TGCGCCAGCAGCCAGGGATTCGAGACAGGGTGGTATAACGGGGAGCTGTTTTTT.

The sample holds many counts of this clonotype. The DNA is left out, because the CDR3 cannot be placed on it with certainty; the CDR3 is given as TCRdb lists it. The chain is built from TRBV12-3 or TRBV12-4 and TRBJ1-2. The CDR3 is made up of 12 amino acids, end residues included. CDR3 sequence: CASSFWRSGYTF.

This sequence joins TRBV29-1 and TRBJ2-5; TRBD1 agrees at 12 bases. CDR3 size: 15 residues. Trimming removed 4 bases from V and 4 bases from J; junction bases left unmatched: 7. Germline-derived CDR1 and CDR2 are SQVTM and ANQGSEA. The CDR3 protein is CSVALGQGAGETQYF. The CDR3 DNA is TGCAGCGTTGCACTGGGACAGGGGGCAGGAGAGACCCAGTACTTC.

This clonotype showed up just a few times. The DNA of the CDR3 is TGTGCCAGCAGCGCCGAGCCTCATGGTGCAAGGGTCATTCAGTACTTC. Translating it yields CASSAEPHGARVIQYF. This chain connects TRBV9 to TRBJ2-4; D gene unclear. This CDR3 is 16 amino acids long. From germline, CDR1 is SGDLS and CDR2 YYNGEE. Trimming took off 3 bases at V and 9 bases at J, with 22 bases between the two ends.